This T cell receptor (beta chain) was obtained from a study of shared clonotypes between healthy human individuals. From germline, CDR1 is SGHTA and CDR2 FQGTGA. The CDR3 has 15 residues. Trimming pared 1 base from V and 0 bases from J, leaving 9 bases between. Some clones are missing from TCRdb's copy, which holds only in-frame ones; the method was immunoSEQ multiplex PCR. This sample has over 2 million clones, with 92% found just once. A word on this clone: The sample carries other DNA sequences with the same CDR3.

The TCR was taken from a man aged 18 to 30 in good health. Some clones in this sample may be carry-over from other donors' samples. The chain is built from TRBV7-3 and TRBJ1-1; D is possibly TRBD1 (5 bases). The specimen sequenced was naive CD4+ T cells from PBMCs. Noted subset: CD45RA+ positively selected. CDR3 sequence: CASSLNGALNTEAFF. The CDR3 DNA reads as TGTGCCAGCAGCTTAAACGGGGCTTTGAACACTGAAGCTTTCTTT.